The sequence of this T cell receptor beta chain was determined in a study of T-cell reconstitution after alpha-beta-depleted transplantation in children. Study-level points and caveats: Roughly two months post-transplant, alpha-beta T cells reportedly originated from several hundred graft clones that had expanded. A year had passed since transplant, and T-cell counts and diversity by then came mostly from newly produced T cells.

This clonotype was found a few times. The antigen remains undetermined. Unique molecular identifiers were used to barcode this TCRbeta library. TCRdb passed the PCR reads through MiXCR, listing each CDR3 protein once. The sample shows almost 500,000 distinct CDR3 sequences, roughly a tenth of them seen only once. The starting material was PBMCs, obtained before TCRalphabeta/CD19-depleted stem cell transplant. This clonotype was obtained from a child aged 2 to 10 with inherited bone marrow failure, due to receive a stem cell transplant.

The CDR3 DNA sequence: TGCAGCGCCTCCTCGCAGGTAGCGGGCCTGGGCTCCTACGAGCAGTACTTC. Residues: CSASSQVAGLGSYEQYF. The chain combines TRBV29-1 with TRBJ2-7; 7 bases are a match to TRBD2. CDR1 and CDR2 from the germline V gene are SQVTM and ANQGSEA. The CDR3 totals 17 residues. Trimming removed 7 bases from V and 0 bases from J; junction bases left unmatched: 18.